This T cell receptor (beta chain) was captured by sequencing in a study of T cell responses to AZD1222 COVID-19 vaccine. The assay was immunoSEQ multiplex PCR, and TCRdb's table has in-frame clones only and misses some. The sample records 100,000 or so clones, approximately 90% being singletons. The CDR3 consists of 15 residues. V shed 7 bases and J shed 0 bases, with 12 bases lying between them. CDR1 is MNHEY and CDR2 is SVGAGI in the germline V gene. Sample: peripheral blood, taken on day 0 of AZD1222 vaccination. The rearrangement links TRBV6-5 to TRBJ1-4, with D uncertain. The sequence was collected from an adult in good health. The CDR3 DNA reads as TGTGCCAGCAACCAGAGGCGAGCAACTAATGAAAAACTGTTTTTT. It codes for CASNQRRATNEKLFF.